A selection of T cell receptor beta chains follows, all from one sample in a study of CD8 T cells in ankylosing spondylitis. TCRdb called the 5' RACE reads again in MiXCR, with one record for every CDR3 protein. The sample consists of 400,000 or so distinct CDR3 sequences, 26% of them appearing once. Sequencing was done on a sample of blood, either unsorted or a sorted T cell fraction (not recorded which). The origin of the receptors is a male donor with ankylosing spondylitis. CDR3s include the opening cysteine and the closing phenylalanine or tryptophan.

V: TRBV12-3/TRBV12-4
CDR3: CASRRPGQGNYEQYF

V: TRBV19
CDR3: CASTPRGRGYNEQFF

V: TRBV28
CDR3: CASSTPTSGAYNEQFF

V: TRBV7-8
CDR3: CASSLNGIGGGTGELFF

V: TRBV5-1
CDR3: CASSREADTQYF

V: TRBV7-9
CDR3: CASSPRVEAFF

V: TRBV7-2
CDR3: CASSLVGDEQYF

V: TRBV18
CDR3: CASSSDVVYGYTF

V: TRBV9
CDR3: CASSVDPGGFPSGANVLTF

V: TRBV10-3
CDR3: CAITPGLAASYNEQFF

V: TRBV7-9
CDR3: CASRKPSSNEQFF

V: TRBV20-1
CDR3: CSALRRSYNEQFF

V: TRBV4-2
CDR3: CASSQDPLAGASEQFF

V: TRBV12-3/TRBV12-4
CDR3: CASSFLAGDSFEQFF

V: TRBV29-1
CDR3: CSVEWRGSWRGYTF

V: TRBV2
CDR3: CATSGGLLTDTQYF

V: TRBV5-1
CDR3: CASTLSGSLDTQYF

V: TRBV2
CDR3: CASSEQGGSYTGELFF

V: TRBV5-6
CDR3: CASSLPGTGDTGELFF

V: TRBV30
CDR3: CAWSGALDTEAFF

V: TRBV3-1
CDR3: CASSIRGIETQYF

V: TRBV29-1
CDR3: CSVAPDSSNQPQHF

V: TRBV3-1
CDR3: CASSQGYSYQETQYF

V: TRBV27
CDR3: CASSKEETPYNEQFF

V: TRBV7-9
CDR3: CASSFQATNYEQFF

V: TRBV5-6
CDR3: CASSFLENTEAFF

V: TRBV12-3/TRBV12-4
CDR3: CASSFGALKIKTQYF

V: TRBV5-5
CDR3: CASTMETGAYNEQFF

V: TRBV3-1
CDR3: CASRGLSEETQYF

V: TRBV25-1
CDR3: CASSEYTFTGGGNSPLHF

V: TRBV2
CDR3: CASSSGTSNEQYF

V: TRBV7-2
CDR3: CASSLGREGLNEQFF

V: TRBV27
CDR3: CASSSTSSGELFF

V: TRBV11-2
CDR3: CASSLEIGSGSYNEQFF

V: TRBV9
CDR3: CASSNRAGNTIYF

V: TRBV18
CDR3: CASSPRLAGGSSYNEQFF

V: TRBV12-3/TRBV12-4
CDR3: CASSPSGRVLGTQYF

V: TRBV30
CDR3: CAWRVGYSDTQYF

V: TRBV20-1
CDR3: CSWIEGIAYEQYF

V: TRBV3-1
CDR3: CASSQGRTNTGELFF

V: TRBV5-5
CDR3: CASSLSGGYNSPLHF

V: TRBV15
CDR3: CATSERLADYNEQFF

V: TRBV12-3/TRBV12-4
CDR3: CASSPDSMNTEAFF

V: TRBV7-2
CDR3: CASSSDTSGPQVPFF

V: TRBV20-1
CDR3: CSASPSRPSYNEQFF

V: TRBV3-1
CDR3: CASSQELQGARYEQFF

V: TRBV7-9
CDR3: CASSAGLHSNQPQHF

V: TRBV10-3
CDR3: CAISESRQGGTEAFF

V: TRBV20-1
CDR3: CSAGYFSSYNEQFF

V: TRBV15
CDR3: CATSRDLGPQPQHF

V: TRBV12-3/TRBV12-4
CDR3: CASSLSGVNEQFF

V: TRBV12-3/TRBV12-4
CDR3: CASSLGQIANYGYTF

V: TRBV7-9
CDR3: CASSFPQVTSGNTIYF